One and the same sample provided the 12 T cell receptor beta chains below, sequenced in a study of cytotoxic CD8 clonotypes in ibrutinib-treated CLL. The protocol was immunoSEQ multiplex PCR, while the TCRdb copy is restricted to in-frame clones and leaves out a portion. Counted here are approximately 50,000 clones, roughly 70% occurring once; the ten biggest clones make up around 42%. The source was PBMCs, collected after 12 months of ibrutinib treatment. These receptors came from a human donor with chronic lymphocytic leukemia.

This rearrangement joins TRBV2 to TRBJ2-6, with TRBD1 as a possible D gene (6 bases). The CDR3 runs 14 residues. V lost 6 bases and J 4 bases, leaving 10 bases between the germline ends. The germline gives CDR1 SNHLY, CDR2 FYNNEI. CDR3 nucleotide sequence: TGTGCCAGCAGCACAGGGCCCGGGGCCAACGTCCTGACTTTC. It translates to CASSTGPGANVLTF.

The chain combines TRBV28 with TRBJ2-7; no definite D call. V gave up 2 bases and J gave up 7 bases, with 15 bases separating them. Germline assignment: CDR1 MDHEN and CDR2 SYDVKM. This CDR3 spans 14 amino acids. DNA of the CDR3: TGTGCCAGCAGTTTAATGGCAGACTCTCCGGAGCAGTACTTC. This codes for CASSLMADSPEQYF.

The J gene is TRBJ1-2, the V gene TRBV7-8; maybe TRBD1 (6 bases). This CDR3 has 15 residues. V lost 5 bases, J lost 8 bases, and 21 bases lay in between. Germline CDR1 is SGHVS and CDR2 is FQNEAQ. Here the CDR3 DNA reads TGTGCCAGCAGCGAAAACAGGGCACCGACGGACGGCTACACCTTC. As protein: CASSENRAPTDGYTF.

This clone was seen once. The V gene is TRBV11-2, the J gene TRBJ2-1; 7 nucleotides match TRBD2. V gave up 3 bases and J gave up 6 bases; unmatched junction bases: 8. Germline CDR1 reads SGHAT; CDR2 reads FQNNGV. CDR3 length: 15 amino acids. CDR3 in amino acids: CASSFQRETFNEQFF. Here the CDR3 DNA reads TGTGCCAGCAGCTTCCAGCGGGAAACCTTCAATGAGCAGTTCTTC.

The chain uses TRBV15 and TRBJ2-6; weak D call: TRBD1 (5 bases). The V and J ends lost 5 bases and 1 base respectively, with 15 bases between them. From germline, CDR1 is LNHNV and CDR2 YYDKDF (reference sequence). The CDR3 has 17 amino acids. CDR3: CATSPQTSGSGANVLTF. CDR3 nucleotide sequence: TGTGCCACCAGCCCACAAACCTCAGGGTCTGGGGCCAACGTCCTGACTTTC.

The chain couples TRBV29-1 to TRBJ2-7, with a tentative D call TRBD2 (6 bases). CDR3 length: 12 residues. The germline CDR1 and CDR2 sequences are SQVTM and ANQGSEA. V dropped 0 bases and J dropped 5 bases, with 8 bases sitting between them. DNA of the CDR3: TGCAGCGTTGAAGAGGGGGGAAACGAGCAGTACTTC. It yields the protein CSVEEGGNEQYF.

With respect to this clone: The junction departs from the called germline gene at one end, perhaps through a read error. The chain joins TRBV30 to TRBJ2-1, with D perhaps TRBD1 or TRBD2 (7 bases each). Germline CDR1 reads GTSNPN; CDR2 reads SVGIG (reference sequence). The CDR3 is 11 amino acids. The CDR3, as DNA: TGTGCCTGGAGTAGTCACAGGGGAGGGGTCTTC. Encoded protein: CAWSSHRGGVF.

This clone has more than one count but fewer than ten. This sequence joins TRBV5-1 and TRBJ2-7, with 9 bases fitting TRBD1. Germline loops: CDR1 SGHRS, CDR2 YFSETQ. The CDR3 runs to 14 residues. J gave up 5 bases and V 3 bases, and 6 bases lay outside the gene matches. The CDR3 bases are TGCGCCAGCAGCTCAGGGACAGGGTACAACGAGCAGTACTTC. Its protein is CASSSGTGYNEQYF.

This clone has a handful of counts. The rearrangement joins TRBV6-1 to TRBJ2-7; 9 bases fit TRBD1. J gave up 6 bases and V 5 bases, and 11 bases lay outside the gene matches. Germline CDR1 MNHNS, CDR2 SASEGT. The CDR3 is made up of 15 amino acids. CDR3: CASSSRQGVLGEQYF. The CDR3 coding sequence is TGTGCCAGCAGTTCGCGACAGGGGGTTTTAGGCGAGCAGTACTTC.

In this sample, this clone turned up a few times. CDR3 bases: TGTGCCAGCAGTATCCGTCGGGATGAAAAACTGTTTTTT. Translated: CASSIRRDEKLFF. V usage is TRBV6-5 and J usage is TRBJ1-4; no clear D gene. Germline CDR1 MNHEY, CDR2 SVGAGI. This CDR3 comprises 13 residues. V lost 5 bases and J 6 bases, leaving 10 bases between the germline ends.

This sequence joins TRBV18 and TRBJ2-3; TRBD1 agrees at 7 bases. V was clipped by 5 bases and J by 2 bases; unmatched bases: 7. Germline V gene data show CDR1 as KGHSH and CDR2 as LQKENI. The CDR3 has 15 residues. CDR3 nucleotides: TGTGCCAGCTCATTCACAGGGGCTTCCACAGATACGCAGTATTTT. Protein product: CASSFTGASTDTQYF.

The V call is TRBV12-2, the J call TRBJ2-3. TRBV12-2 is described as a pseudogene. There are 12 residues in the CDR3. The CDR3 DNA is TGTGCAAGCCCTCCCCAACCAACCCTGCAGTATTTT. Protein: CASPPQPTLQYF.